The text below deals with one T cell receptor beta chain. This record belongs to a study of blood T cell repertoires in COVID-19. Germline CDR1 and CDR2: LGHNA and YSLEER. The CDR3 is 15 residues long. V lost 2 bases, J lost 5 bases, and 3 bases stayed unmatched. Original processing methods: Reference gene primers were amplified, and this amplification served to estimate nucleated cell counts. Method: immunoSEQ multiplex PCR; TCRdb's copy keeps in-frame clones and lacks some. That table is the source of V, J and clone size, and D and trimming were worked out from the DNA. Among about 160,000 clones, around 85% were seen once, and the ten largest hold approximately 4%.

Material: peripheral blood. The receptor was derived from a woman in her 70s with acute or convalescent COVID-19. V gene TRBV4-3 combines with J gene TRBJ2-1, with 10 bases aligning to TRBD2. CDR3 protein: CASSQLAGANNEQFF. The CDR3 nucleotides read TGCGCCAGCAGCCAACTAGCGGGAGCCAACAATGAGCAGTTCTTC.